Listed below are T cell receptor beta chains from one sample, sequenced in a study of T cells in Graves' hyperthyroidism and ophthalmopathy. From the multiplex PCR reads, TCRdb called clonotypes with MiXCR, one entry per CDR3 protein. The sample lists about 300,000 distinct CDR3 sequences; 25% to 30% were seen once. What was sequenced was blood. Receptors originate from a man aged 35-49 years with Graves' hyperthyroidism that later progressed to Graves' ophthalmopathy. Each CDR3 is given with its conserved first and last residue. D genes are given only for firm matches. Where a row states a size, it is once, few, many or the class of an expanded clone; other rows omit it.

size: many; J: TRBJ2-7; V: TRBV5-1; D: .; CDR3: CASSLGTTYEQYF; DNA: TGCGCCAGCAGCTTGGGGACAACCTACGAGCAGTACTTC
size: many; J: TRBJ2-4; V: TRBV30; D: TRBD2; CDR3: CAWSATSGRLIAKNIQYF; DNA: TGTGCCTGGAGCGCAACTAGCGGGAGGCTTATAGCCAAAAACATTCAGTACTTC
size: many; J: TRBJ1-1; V: TRBV9; D: .; CDR3: CASSPSGAATEAFF; DNA: TGTGCCAGCAGCCCTTCGGGGGCCGCAACTGAAGCTTTCTTT
size: .; J: TRBJ2-4; V: TRBV7-2; D: .; CDR3: CASSLDRIAQYF; DNA: TGTGCCAGCAGCTTAGACAGGATAGCTCAGTACTTC
size: many; J: TRBJ1-5; V: TRBV12-3/TRBV12-4; D: .; CDR3: CASSLSVRPAQHF; DNA: TGTGCCAGCAGTTTAAGTGTCCGACCGGCCCAGCATTTT
size: many; J: TRBJ2-5; V: TRBV6-5; D: TRBD2; CDR3: CASSYASGAQETQYF; DNA: TGTGCCAGCAGTTACGCTAGCGGAGCACAAGAGACCCAGTACTTC
size: .; J: TRBJ2-5; V: TRBV19; D: .; CDR3: CASTPPGQETQYF; DNA: TGTGCCAGTACCCCCCCAGGGCAAGAGACCCAGTACTTC
size: many; J: TRBJ2-6; V: TRBV4-1; D: .; CDR3: CASSHRLRGNDNSGANVLTF; DNA: TGCGCCAGCAGCCACCGGCTTAGAGGGAACGATAACTCTGGGGCCAACGTCCTGACTTTC
size: many; J: TRBJ1-5; V: TRBV27; D: .; CDR3: CASSLGGFGNQPQHF; DNA: TGTGCCAGCAGTTTAGGGGGATTTGGCAATCAGCCCCAGCATTTT
size: .; J: TRBJ2-7; V: TRBV12-3/TRBV12-4; D: .; CDR3: CASSSGTASGEQYF; DNA: TGTGCCAGCAGCTCCGGGACCGCATCAGGCGAGCAGTACTTC
size: .; J: TRBJ1-2; V: TRBV11-2; D: .; CDR3: CASSLDSRAAYYGYTF; DNA: TGTGCCAGCAGCTTAGATTCGAGGGCGGCGTACTATGGCTACACCTTC
size: few; J: TRBJ2-7; V: TRBV27; D: TRBD1; CDR3: CASRRTGASSYEQYF; DNA: TGTGCCAGCAGGCGGACAGGTGCCAGCTCCTACGAGCAGTACTTC
size: .; J: TRBJ1-1; V: TRBV5-1; D: .; CDR3: CASSSGNMNTEAFF; DNA: TGCGCCAGCAGCAGCGGAAACATGAACACTGAAGCTTTCTTT
size: many; J: TRBJ2-2; V: TRBV19; D: TRBD2; CDR3: CASSTNRDYPVELFF; DNA: TGTGCCAGTAGTACAAACCGGGACTATCCGGTGGAGCTGTTTTTT